Included here is one T cell receptor (beta chain) sequence, with context. The target antigen is unknown. This entry is derived from a study of radiotherapy plus CTLA-4 blockade in lung cancer. Overall study context: Objective response was observed in roughly a sixth of patients, and disease control in less than 35%.

Enrolled patients, whose metastatic non-small-cell lung cancer was chemo-refractory, received focal radiation plus CTLA-4 blockade with ipilimumab. The germline gives CDR1 MDHEN, CDR2 SYDVKM. Germline trimming cut 6 bases from V and 6 bases from J; bases unmatched to any gene: 11. CDR3 length: 16 residues. The data were produced by immunoSEQ multiplex PCR, yet TCRdb's version contains in-frame clones alone and is incomplete. The sample contains some 100,000 clones, 78% of which appear only once. General observations from the study: How blood T cell clones changed early, along with interferon-beta, reportedly forecast response best. Expansion in blood of tumor-derived TCR clones was seen after radiotherapy plus ipilimumab.

The receptor's source is a human donor with non-small cell lung cancer who had a partial response to radiotherapy plus ipilimumab. The source material was peripheral blood, sampled from a patient treated with radiotherapy plus ipilimumab. The J gene is TRBJ2-7, the V gene TRBV28; the match to TRBD2 covers 13 bases. CDR3 sequence: CASRTITSGRAPEQYF. CDR3 coding DNA: TGTGCCAGCAGGACTATTACTAGCGGGAGGGCCCCCGAGCAGTACTTC. The full variable domain, its missing parts supplied by reference TRBV28 and TRBJ2-7, is DVKVTQSSRYLVKRTGEKVFLECVQDMDHENMFWYRQDPGLGLRLIYFSYDVKMKEKGDIPEGYSVSREKKERFSLILESASTNQTSMYLCASRTITSGRAPEQYFGPGTRLTVT.